The 23 T cell receptor beta chains below were found in one sample sequenced in a study of blood T cell repertoires in COVID-19. Profiled with immunoSEQ multiplex PCR; TCRdb holds only in-frame clones, not every one. Of hundreds of thousands of clones listed, around 90% are singletons. Sample: PBMCs or T cells enriched from blood (not recorded which). The receptors originated from a man between 45 and 60 years old who had been exposed to COVID-19.

The chain employs TRBV12-3 or TRBV12-4 and TRBJ1-1; 8 bases match TRBD1. V lost 2 bases and J lost 12; bases outside the gene matches: 5. The CDR3 has 12 residues. The CDR3: CASSLTGTGPFF. In DNA, the CDR3 is TGTGCCAGCAGTTTAACCGGGACAGGACCTTTCTTT.

V usage is TRBV11-2 and J usage is TRBJ2-3; 8 bases are a match to TRBD1. Unmatched junction bases numbered 14, after V lost 6 bases and J lost 3 bases. The germline gives CDR1 SGHAT, CDR2 FQNNGV. CDR3 length: 17 amino acids. The CDR3 DNA reads TGTGCCAGCAGTTTCATGCTTGGACAGGGTGGGACAGATACGCAGTATTTT. Translation: CASSFMLGQGGTDTQYF.

The V gene is TRBV18, the J gene TRBJ2-5; D might be TRBD1 (6 bases). CDR1 is KGHSH and CDR2 is LQKENI in the germline V gene. The CDR3 has 14 amino acids. Trimming stripped 6 bases from V and 4 bases from J, with 15 bases between. The CDR3 DNA sequence: TGTGCCAGCTCTGTAGGACAGAGCCCAGAGACCCAGTACTTC. It yields the protein CASSVGQSPETQYF.

This chain links TRBV25-1 with TRBJ2-1, with 7 nucleotides matching TRBD2. Germline lookup yields CDR1 MGHDK and CDR2 SYGVNS. The CDR3 runs to 15 residues. V shed 3 bases, J shed 10 bases, and the junction held 12 bases outside the gene matches. This CDR3 reads CASSDYSGPAEEQFF. CDR3 in DNA: TGTGCCAGCAGTGATTATAGCGGGCCGGCTGAGGAGCAGTTCTTC.

The chain joins TRBV5-1 to TRBJ1-3, with D maybe TRBD1 (6 bases). The CDR3 totals 15 residues. Germline CDR1 and CDR2: SGHRS and YFSETQ. Between the trimmed V and J ends, which lost 3 bases and 0 bases, there was a span of 10 bases. CDR3 DNA: TGCGCCAGCAGCTCAGGACAGTCCTCTGGAAACACCATATATTTT. This translates into CASSSGQSSGNTIYF. Complete variable domain (other parts from reference TRBV5-1 and TRBJ1-3): KAGVTQTPRYLIKTRGQQVTLSCSPISGHRSVSWYQQTPGQGLQFLFEYFSETQRNKGNFPGRFSGRQFSNSRSEMNVSTLELGDSALYLCASSSGQSSGNTIYFGEGSWLTVV.

The V and J genes are TRBV6-4 and TRBJ2-1, with D perhaps TRBD1 (6 bases). Trimming removed 2 bases at V and 2 bases at J, with 7 bases between. Germline V CDR1 and CDR2: MRHNA, SNTAGT. The CDR3 totals 14 residues. The CDR3, as DNA: TGTGCCAGCAGTGACCGGGACACCTACAATGAGCAGTTCTTC. Translating gives CASSDRDTYNEQFF.

DNA for the CDR3: TGTGCCAGCAGCCAAAGGGACAGCTATCAGCCCCAGCATTTT. This codes for CASSQRDSYQPQHF. The V and J genes are TRBV9 and TRBJ1-5; the match to TRBD1 covers 7 bases. CDR1 is SGDLS and CDR2 is YYNGEE in the germline V gene. CDR3 size: 14 residues. V gave up 4 bases and J gave up 5 bases; unmatched junction bases: 6. Full variable domain (outside the CDR3, taken from reference TRBV9 and TRBJ1-5): DSGVTQTPKHLITATGQRVTLRCSPRSGDLSVYWYQQSLDQGLQFLIQYYNGEERAKGNILERFSAQQFPDLHSELNLSSLELGDSALYFCASSQRDSYQPQHFGDGTRLSIL.

This rearrangement joins TRBV11-3 to TRBJ1-1; 7 bases are a match to TRBD1. CDR1 and CDR2 (germline): SGHNT, YENEEA. The CDR3 runs 12 residues. The V and J ends lost 6 bases and 4 bases, in that order; junction bases with no gene match: 2. CDR3 DNA sequence: TGTGCCAGCAGGGCAGGGGGCACTGAAGCTTTCTTT. This encodes CASRAGGTEAFF. Full variable domain (missing parts from reference TRBV11-3 and TRBJ1-1): EAGVVQSPRYKIIEKKQPVAFWCNPISGHNTLYWYLQNLGQGPELLIRYENEEAVDDSQLPKDRFSAERLKGVDSTLKIQPAELGDSAVYLCASRAGGTEAFFGQGTRLTVV.

The count of this clone is one. This rearrangement joins TRBV9 to TRBJ2-1; 7 nucleotides agree with TRBD1. The CDR3 consists of 19 residues. Germline CDR1 SGDLS, CDR2 YYNGEE. The V segment lost 4 bases and the J segment 5 bases; nucleotides outside the gene matches: 21. The CDR3 nucleotides read TGTGCCAGCAGCACCAACAAAGGCCTTAGCAGGGGGACACACAATGAGCAGTTCTTC. Translating gives CASSTNKGLSRGTHNEQFF.

The chain carries TRBV5-1 and TRBJ2-3; TRBD2 matches at 10 bases. Looked up from germline, CDR1 is SGHRS and CDR2 is YFSETQ. V was pared by 4 bases and J by 5 bases, with 7 bases of the junction left unmatched. This CDR3 is built from 15 residues. In DNA form, the CDR3 reads TGCGCCAGCAGCGAGGCAGCGGGGGGGTTAGATACGCAGTATTTT. It is translated as CASSEAAGGLDTQYF.

J is TRBJ2-3 and V is TRBV24-1; 11 bases agree with TRBD1. V lost 4 bases, J lost 3 bases, and 5 bases stayed unmatched. CDR3 length: 16 residues. The germline CDR1 and CDR2 sequences are KGHDR and SFDVKD. The CDR3 region is CATSDRDRGSTDTQYF. The CDR3 DNA follows: TGTGCCACCAGTGACCGGGACAGGGGGTCTACAGATACGCAGTATTTT.

The chain employs TRBV4-1 and TRBJ2-3; TRBD2 matches 13 bases. Germline-derived CDR1 and CDR2 are MGHRA and YSYEKL. This CDR3 is built from 16 residues. The V segment lost 3 bases and the J segment 4 bases; nucleotides outside the gene matches: 4. This CDR3 is CASSQTSGGLSDTQYF. CDR3 nucleotides: TGCGCCAGCAGCCAGACTAGCGGGGGGCTCTCAGATACGCAGTATTTT.

This sequence joins TRBV29-1 and TRBJ1-2; 10 bases match TRBD1. Germline assignment: CDR1 SQVTM and CDR2 ANQGSEA. The CDR3 loop spans 15 amino acids. The trim removed 4 bases at V and 4 bases at J, leaving 9 bases unmatched. CDR3 loop: CSVGPDRGQGYGYTF. In nucleotides, the CDR3 is TGCAGCGTTGGGCCCGACAGGGGGCAAGGCTATGGCTACACCTTC.

As concerns this clone: Other DNA sequences in this specimen translate into the identical CDR3. The CDR3 loop is CASSVGGRGETQYF. CDR3 nucleotide sequence: TGTGCCAGCAGCGTCGGGGGGCGCGGAGAGACCCAGTACTTC. The rearrangement links TRBV9 to TRBJ2-5, with D tentatively TRBD2 (7 bases). Deletions cut 2 bases from V and 4 bases from J, with 12 bases between. The CDR3 sequence is 14 residues long. The germline V gene has CDR1 SGDLS and CDR2 YYNGEE.

This chain links TRBV29-1 with TRBJ1-1; TRBD1 might be the D (6 bases). The CDR3 spans 14 residues. Trimming took off 6 bases at V and 5 bases at J, with 19 bases between the two ends. CDR1 and CDR2 (germline): SQVTM, ANQGSEA. The DNA of the CDR3 is TGCAGCGTCACGAGGGGGAGGGAGCCAACTGAAGCTTTCTTT. Translation gives CSVTRGREPTEAFF.

The rearrangement uses TRBV28 and TRBJ2-7; perhaps TRBD1 as D (6 bases). CDR3 length: 14 residues. The germline V gene encodes CDR1 MDHEN and CDR2 SYDVKM. With 3 bases removed from V and 3 bases from J, the gap between germline ends came to 12 bases. The CDR3 DNA is TGTGCCAGCAGTTTTATGGGGGCACACTACGAGCAGTACGTC. Its translation is CASSFMGAHYEQYV.

The J gene is TRBJ1-2, the V gene TRBV7-2, with 8 bases aligning to TRBD1. The CDR3 is 16 residues long. CDR1 and CDR2 from the germline V gene are SGHTA and FQGNSA. The trim removed 1 base at V and 5 bases at J, leaving 9 bases unmatched. The CDR3 loop is CASSLVSGTGGYGYTF. As DNA, the CDR3 is TGTGCCAGCAGCTTAGTCTCTGGGACAGGTGGATATGGCTACACCTTC.

This clone was observed a single time. V usage is TRBV7-3 and J usage is TRBJ1-2; 9 bases fit TRBD1. Trimming took 5 bases from V and 8 from J; bases not matched to a gene: 18. CDR1 and CDR2 (germline): SGHTA, FQGTGA. The CDR3 runs to 17 residues. The CDR3 DNA reads as TGTGCCAGCAGCCCTCCGGGACAGGGAGATCTGTTGGGAGGCTACACCTTC. Its translation is CASSPPGQGDLLGGYTF.

The CDR3 protein is CASRGTGGLNTEAFF. The CDR3 nucleotides are TGCGCCAGCAGGGGGACAGGGGGACTGAACACTGAAGCTTTCTTT. This rearrangement joins TRBV5-1 to TRBJ1-1; 11 bases match TRBD1. V gave up 5 bases and J gave up 0 bases; unmatched junction bases: 3. The CDR3 has 15 residues. CDR1 is SGHRS, CDR2 YFSETQ, per germline.

V and J are TRBV28 and TRBJ2-3; 13 bases fit TRBD2. This CDR3 spans 14 amino acids. CDR1 is MDHEN and CDR2 is SYDVKM in the germline V gene. The J segment lost 4 bases and the V segment lost 8 bases, leaving 3 bases of the junction unmatched. The CDR3 sequence: CASGLAGDADTQYF. In nucleotides, the CDR3 is TGTGCCAGCGGACTAGCGGGAGATGCAGATACGCAGTATTTT.

The chain combines TRBV6-5 with TRBJ1-5; D is uncertain. The CDR3 has 15 residues. The germline V gene has CDR1 MNHEY and CDR2 SVGAGI. V lost 5 bases, J lost 0 bases, and 11 bases lay in between. CDR3 loop: CASSTHPNSNQPQHF. DNA of the CDR3: TGTGCCAGCAGTACACACCCGAATAGCAATCAGCCCCAGCATTTT.

The genes are TRBV5-6 and TRBJ1-5, with 10 positions matching TRBD1. V gave up 1 base and J gave up 2 bases; unmatched junction bases: 3. Germline CDR1 SGHDT, CDR2 YYEEEE. The length of the CDR3 is 16 residues. The DNA for the CDR3 is TGTGCCAGCAGCTTGCGGGACAGGGGTGGCAATCAGCCCCAGCATTTT. Protein product: CASSLRDRGGNQPQHF.

The rearrangement uses TRBV7-2 and TRBJ1-5, with no clear D. The germline V gene encodes CDR1 SGHTA and CDR2 FQGNSA. Between the trimmed V and J ends, which lost 4 bases and 6 bases, there was a span of 10 bases. There are 13 residues in the CDR3. The CDR3 here is CASSSGYSQPQHF. DNA for the CDR3: TGTGCCAGCAGCTCGGGATATAGTCAGCCCCAGCATTTT.